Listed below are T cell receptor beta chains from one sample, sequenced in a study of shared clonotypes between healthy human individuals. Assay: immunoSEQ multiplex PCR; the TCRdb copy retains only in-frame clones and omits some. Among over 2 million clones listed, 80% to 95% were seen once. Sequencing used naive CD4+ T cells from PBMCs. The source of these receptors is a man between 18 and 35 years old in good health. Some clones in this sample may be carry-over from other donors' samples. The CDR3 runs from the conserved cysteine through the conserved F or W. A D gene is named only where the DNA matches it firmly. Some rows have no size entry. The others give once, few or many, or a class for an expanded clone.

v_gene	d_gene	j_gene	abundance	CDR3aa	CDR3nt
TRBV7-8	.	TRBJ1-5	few	CASSPGTVQEPQHF	TGTGCCAGCAGTCCCGGGACGGTCCAAGAGCCCCAGCATTTT
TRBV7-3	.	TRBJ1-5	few	CASSLRGGTNQHF	TGTGCCAGCAGCTTAAGGGGAGGAACTAACCAGCATTTT
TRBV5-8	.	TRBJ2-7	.	CASSTGAIQYF	TGTGCCAGCAGCACTGGTGCGATTCAGTACTTC
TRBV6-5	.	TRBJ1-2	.	CASTGTPSYGYTF	TGTGCCAGCACCGGGACACCTTCCTATGGCTACACCTTC
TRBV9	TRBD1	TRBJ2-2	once	CASSPSGGFTGELFF	TGTGCCAGCAGCCCCTCAGGGGGATTTACCGGGGAGCTGTTTTTT
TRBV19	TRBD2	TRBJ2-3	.	CASSISSGTRPTDTQYF	TGTGCCAGTAGCATTTCTAGCGGGACGAGACCCACAGATACGCAGTATTTT
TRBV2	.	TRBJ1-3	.	CASKRSSSGNTIYF	TGTGCCAGCAAGCGGTCGAGCTCTGGAAACACCATATATTTT
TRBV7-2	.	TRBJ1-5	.	CASSLGGVGQPQHF	TGTGCCAGCAGCTTAGGGGGCGTAGGTCAGCCCCAGCATTTT
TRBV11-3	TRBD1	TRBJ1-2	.	CASSLGLLTGAKTNYGYTF	TGTGCCAGCAGCTTAGGCCTCCTGACAGGGGCCAAAACTAACTATGGCTACACCTTC
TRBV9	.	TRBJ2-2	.	CASSVLTNTGELFF	TGTGCCAGCAGCGTGTTGACGAACACCGGGGAGCTGTTTTTT
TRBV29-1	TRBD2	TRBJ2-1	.	CSVGRLAEYNEQFF	TGCAGCGTTGGCCGACTAGCGGAATACAATGAGCAGTTCTTC
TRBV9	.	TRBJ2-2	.	CASSADSLTGELFF	TGTGCCAGCAGCGCGGACAGTTTAACCGGGGAGCTGTTTTTT
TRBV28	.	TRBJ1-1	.	CASRFSTGENTEAFF	TGTGCCAGCAGGTTTTCGACAGGAGAGAACACTGAAGCTTTCTTT
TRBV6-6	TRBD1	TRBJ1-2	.	CASSYGQGSYGYTF	TGTGCCAGCAGTTACGGACAGGGCAGCTATGGCTACACCTTC
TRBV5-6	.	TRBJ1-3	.	CASSLVLQGTIYF	TGTGCCAGCAGCTTGGTTTTACAGGGCACCATATATTTT
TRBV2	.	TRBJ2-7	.	CASSRTATYEQYF	TGTGCCAGCAGTCGGACAGCAACCTACGAGCAGTACTTC
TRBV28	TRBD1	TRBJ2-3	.	CASSSHPGTGASDTQYF	TGTGCCAGCAGTTCCCACCCCGGGACAGGGGCCTCAGATACGCAGTATTTT
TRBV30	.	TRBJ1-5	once	CAWSGDKDQPQHF	TGTGCCTGGAGTGGGGACAAGGATCAGCCCCAGCATTTT
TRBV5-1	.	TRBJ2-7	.	CASQPRADTYEQYF	TGCGCCAGCCAACCCAGGGCGGATACCTACGAGCAGTACTTC
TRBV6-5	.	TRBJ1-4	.	CASSSTLTATNEKLFF	TGTGCCAGCAGTTCGACGCTGACTGCAACTAATGAAAAACTGTTTTTT
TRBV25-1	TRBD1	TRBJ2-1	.	CASSVTGTGKNEQFF	TGTGCCAGCAGTGTTACCGGGACAGGGAAAAATGAGCAGTTCTTC